This paragraph reports one T cell receptor beta chain. What it binds is not known. The entry originates in a study of blood T cells in healthy people across ages. Alongside a J-beta primer mix, a sample-barcoded 5' primer served in a second PCR lasting about 6 to 12 cycles. Template switching added a 12-random-nucleotide identifier to every cDNA molecule. Each CDR3 protein is one row after TCRdb ran MiXCR on the 5' RACE reads. The sample contains hundreds of thousands of distinct CDR3 sequences, more than 20% of which appear only once. Points from the study as a whole: Age showed a roughly linear inverse relationship with TCR beta diversity per million T cells.

The CDR3 consists of 15 residues. Germline-derived CDR1 and CDR2 are SGHRS and YFSETQ. The V end was cut by 0 bases, the J end by 5 bases, with 12 bases between. Sequencing was done on a sample of blood. The chain combines TRBV5-1 with TRBJ2-1, with TRBD1 as a possible D gene (5 bases). This receptor was identified in a man between 65 and 80 years old in good health. The CDR3 nucleotides read TGCGCCAGCAGCTTGGGCAGGGCGGCTCACAATGAGCAGTTCTTC. Translating gives CASSLGRAAHNEQFF. Filled out from reference TRBV5-1 and TRBJ2-1, the complete variable domain reads KAGVTQTPRYLIKTRGQQVTLSCSPISGHRSVSWYQQTPGQGLQFLFEYFSETQRNKGNFPGRFSGRQFSNSRSEMNVSTLELGDSALYLCASSLGRAAHNEQFFGPGTRLTVL.